These 9 T cell receptor beta chains share one sample of origin, sequenced in a study. TCRdb re-analysed the 5' RACE reads in MiXCR, keeping a single row per CDR3 protein. The table includes over 55,000 distinct CDR3 sequences, approximately 31% detected once. Sequencing input: tumor-infiltrating naive CD4+ T cells sorted from the breast tumor. Indicated subset: naive CD4+ T cells, CD4+CD45RA+CD25-. These receptors came from a female donor with breast cancer.

A note on this clonotype: A read error may explain this, as a much larger clone is one base away. Likely a read error: the CDR3 ends without its conserved phenylalanine or tryptophan. The J gene is TRBJ1-4, the V gene TRBV20-1; the D gene is possibly TRBD1 (5 bases). This CDR3 spans 15 amino acids. Trimming shortened V by 0 bases and J by 10 bases, and 18 bases separated the two germline ends. Germline CDR1 and CDR2: DFQATT and SNEGSKA (reference sequence). The DNA of the CDR3 is TGCAGTGCTAGAGATCCCATTATGAGGGGTGGAAAACTGTTTTGT. It yields the protein CSARDPIMRGGKLFC.

This clonotype showed up many times. V and J are TRBV6-1 and TRBJ1-4; D is possibly TRBD1 (5 bases). Between the trimmed V and J ends, which lost 1 base and 16 bases, there was a span of 16 bases. Germline CDR1 and CDR2: MNHNS and SASEGT. The CDR3 is made up of 13 amino acids. The CDR3 DNA is TGTGCCAGCAGTGAAGTCCGGGGGGGGATCCCGTTTTTT. This sequence encodes CASSEVRGGIPFF.

V is TRBV28 and J is TRBJ1-1, with D tentatively TRBD1 (5 bases). Germline V CDR1 and CDR2: MDHEN, SYDVKM. V lost 8 bases and J lost 1, with 14 bases in between. This CDR3 is built from 14 residues. Here the CDR3 reads CASVPGTWNTEAFF. As DNA, the CDR3 is TGTGCCAGCGTGCCCGGGACGTGGAACACTGAAGCTTTCTTT.

This sequence joins TRBV7-2 and TRBJ2-7; 8 bases agree with TRBD1. The germline CDR1 and CDR2 sequences are SGHTA and FQGNSA. The CDR3 length is 15 residues. V shed 5 bases, J shed 0 bases, and the junction held 6 bases outside the gene matches. The CDR3 region is CASSPRTGSSYEQYF. CDR3 DNA sequence: TGTGCCAGCAGCCCCCGGACAGGGAGCTCCTACGAGCAGTACTTC.

V gene TRBV7-2 combines with J gene TRBJ2-3; D may be TRBD2 (7 bases). The ends were cut back, 8 bases at V and 5 bases at J, with 17 bases in the middle. The germline V gene has CDR1 SGHTA and CDR2 FQGNSA. This CDR3 contains 14 residues. The CDR3 DNA follows: TGTGCCAGCGCCTTCGGGGGGCGCGGAGATACGCAGTATTTT. This sequence encodes CASAFGGRGDTQYF.

This clonotype appeared a few times. This chain links TRBV20-1 with TRBJ1-2; TRBD1 agrees at 7 bases. Germline V lookup: CDR1 DFQATT, CDR2 SNEGSKA (reference sequence). J gave up 0 bases and V 3 bases, and 10 bases lay outside the gene matches. This CDR3 has 16 amino acids. In nucleotides, the CDR3 is TGCAGTGCTAGGATCTCGACAGGGAACACTAACTATGGCTACACCTTC. Translating it yields CSARISTGNTNYGYTF.

Note on this clonotype: Since no conserved phenylalanine or tryptophan closes the CDR3, a read error is the likely cause. CDR3 amino acids: CASSTQQGEETQYI. CDR3 DNA: TGCGCCAGCAGCACTCAACAGGGTGAAGAGACCCAGTACATC. This sequence joins TRBV5-1 and TRBJ2-5; weak D call: TRBD1 (6 bases). The CDR3 loop spans 14 amino acids. From germline, CDR1 is SGHRS and CDR2 YFSETQ. The V gene lost 4 bases and the J gene lost 3 bases, with 13 bases spanning the gap.

This clonotype was counted a few times. J is TRBJ2-2 and V is TRBV20-1, with a tentative D call TRBD1 (6 bases). Trimming stripped 5 bases from V and 1 base from J, with 11 bases between. Per germline, CDR1 DFQATT and CDR2 SNEGSKA (reference sequence). The CDR3 is 14 amino acids. The CDR3 here is CSAARGGNTGELFF. CDR3 nucleotide sequence: TGCAGTGCTGCCAGGGGCGGGAACACCGGGGAGCTGTTTTTT.

In this sample, this clonotype turned up a few times. V and J are TRBV27 and TRBJ2-5; D is perhaps TRBD2 (6 bases). Trimming shortened V by 5 bases and J by 3 bases, and 19 bases separated the two germline ends. The CDR3 is made up of 16 amino acids. CDR1 and CDR2 from the germline V gene are MNHEY and SMNVEV (reference sequence). CDR3 protein: CASSRSYWDSKETQYF. The CDR3 nucleotides read TGTGCCAGCAGTCGGTCCTACTGGGACTCTAAAGAGACCCAGTACTTC.